A single sample gave rise to the 23 T cell receptor beta chains below, sequenced in a study of tumour-infiltrating T cells in Burkitt lymphoma (dated by TCRdb to the early 2020s). Library method: the immunoSEQ multiplex PCR assay. TCRdb carries this immuneACCESS record with in-frame sequences only. Its versions omit some clonotypes, under half of them owing to an unresolved V gene in the studies checked, with the rest unexplained. For this sample the table gives 4,000 to 5,000 clones, of which about 81% were detected only once. The top ten clonotypes cover more than 9.5% of the sample. Sequenced sample: tumor tissue. The receptors derive from a human donor with diffuse large B-cell lymphoma. Some clones in this sample may be carry-over from other donors' samples.

The V call is TRBV30, the J call TRBJ1-2; D perhaps matches TRBD1 (6 bases). CDR1 is GTSNPN, CDR2 SVGIG, per germline (reference sequence). This CDR3 spans 14 amino acids. Trimming removed 4 bases at V and 3 bases at J, with 15 bases between. CDR3 amino acids: CAWTLDRNYYGYTF. In DNA form, the CDR3 reads TGTGCCTGGACCTTGGACAGAAACTACTATGGCTACACCTTC.

In DNA form, the CDR3 reads TGCGCCAGCAGCTTTATTTCAGGGGCGGGAGAGACCCAGTACTTC. As protein: CASSFISGAGETQYF. This chain uses TRBV5-1 with TRBJ2-5; a possible D gene is TRBD1 (6 bases). The CDR3 sequence is 15 residues long. V was cut by 2 bases and J by 4 bases, with 15 bases left in between. CDR1 is SGHRS, CDR2 YFSETQ, per germline.

The genes are TRBV4-1 and TRBJ2-1; 8 nucleotides agree with TRBD2. CDR3 size: 16 residues. Germline CDR1 is MGHRA and CDR2 is YSYEKL. Trimming took 0 bases from V and 5 from J; bases not matched to a gene: 6. The CDR3, as DNA: TGCGCCAGCAGCCAAGATGGAGGGCGGGGGGACAATGAGCAGTTCTTC. Its translation: CASSQDGGRGDNEQFF.

CDR3 sequence reads: CASSPLYSTDTQYF. The CDR3 bases are TGTGCCAGCAGTCCCCTATACTCGACAGATACGCAGTATTTT. The chain recombines TRBV27 with TRBJ2-3; no clear D. Germline CDR1 reads MNHEY; CDR2 reads SMNVEV (reference sequence). The CDR3 length is 14 residues. Trimming removed 5 bases at V and 3 bases at J, with 12 bases between.

This chain connects TRBV30 to TRBJ1-5; D perhaps matches TRBD1 (5 bases). Trimming left V 1 base short and J 0 bases short, with 7 bases between. CDR3 length equals 14 residues. The germline gives CDR1 GTSNPN, CDR2 SVGIG (reference sequence). CDR3 loop: CAWSDTGSNQPQHF. As DNA, the CDR3 is TGTGCCTGGAGTGATACAGGTAGCAATCAGCCCCAGCATTTT. Looking up the rest from reference TRBV30 and TRBJ1-5 gives the full variable domain: SQTIHQWPATLVQPVGSPLSLECTVEGTSNPNLYWYRQAAGRGLQLLFYSVGIGQISSEVPQNLSASRPQDRQFILSSKKLLLSDSGFYLCAWSDTGSNQPQHFGDGTRLSIL.

The chain employs TRBV10-2 and TRBJ2-1; 10 nucleotides align to TRBD2. The CDR3 length is 17 residues. CDR1 and CDR2 from the germline V gene are WSHSY and SAAADI. Trimming took 4 bases from V and 7 from J; bases not matched to a gene: 13. For the CDR3, the DNA is TGCGCCAGCAGTGTACCCTCCCTAGCGGGAGCTAGGAATGAGCAGTTCTTC. Encoded protein: CASSVPSLAGARNEQFF.

This clone was found once. The rearrangement joins TRBV30 to TRBJ1-6; perhaps TRBD1 as D (5 bases). Per germline, CDR1 GTSNPN and CDR2 SVGIG (reference sequence). Trimming left V 1 base short and J 10 bases short, with 17 bases between. The CDR3 has 15 residues. Here the CDR3 DNA reads TGTGCCTGGAGTGGGGGCCGGGGGGTCAGGTCACCCCTCCACTTT. This sequence encodes CAWSGGRGVRSPLHF.

The chain combines TRBV9 with TRBJ2-5; weak D call: TRBD1 (6 bases). This CDR3 contains 15 residues. Germline-derived CDR1 and CDR2 are SGDLS and YYNGEE. V was clipped by 0 bases and J by 3 bases, with 12 bases between them. The CDR3 protein is CASSVGGGTKETQYF. In DNA, the CDR3 is TGTGCCAGCAGCGTAGGAGGGGGTACAAAAGAGACCCAGTACTTC.

V usage is TRBV5-1 and J usage is TRBJ1-1; D uncertain. Trimming removed 0 bases at V and 1 base at J, with 7 bases between. Germline V gene sequence: CDR1 SGHRS, CDR2 YFSETQ. This CDR3 has 14 amino acids. This CDR3 reads CASSLVSANTEAFF. The CDR3 region has the DNA TGCGCCAGCAGCTTGGTGTCAGCGAACACTGAAGCTTTCTTT.

The chain combines TRBV29-1 with TRBJ1-1; 7 nucleotides agree with TRBD1. Germline V gene sequence: CDR1 SQVTM, CDR2 ANQGSEA. The CDR3 sequence is 14 residues long. V shed 1 base, J shed 8 bases, and the junction held 10 bases outside the gene matches. The CDR3: CSVEADVRGTEAFF. Here the CDR3 DNA reads TGCAGCGTTGAAGCGGACGTCAGGGGGACAGAAGCTTTCTTT. Together with reference TRBV29-1 and TRBJ1-1, the CDR3 gives the full variable domain: SAVISQKPSRDICQRGTSLTIQCQVDSQVTMMFWYRQQPGQSLTLIATANQGSEATYESGFVIDKFPISRPNLTFSTLTVSNMSPEDSSIYLCSVEADVRGTEAFFGQGTRLTVV.

This clone was counted between two and nine times. V is TRBV10-2 and J is TRBJ2-1, with TRBD1 matching 7 bases. Germline CDR1 reads WSHSY; CDR2 reads SAAADI. Trimming took 3 bases from V and 10 from J; bases not matched to a gene: 9. CDR3 size: 14 residues. CDR3 nucleotides: TGCGCCAGCAGTGACCCTTACAGGGGCGGCGAGCAGTTCTTC. Its protein is CASSDPYRGGEQFF.

This chain links TRBV30 with TRBJ1-4; 7 bases agree with TRBD1. J gave up 0 bases and V 4 bases, and 5 bases lay outside the gene matches. CDR3 length: 15 amino acids. Looked up from germline, CDR1 is GTSNPN and CDR2 is SVGIG (reference sequence). In nucleotides, the CDR3 is TGTGCCTGGAACAGGGGAGGGCCAACTAATGAAAAACTGTTTTTT. It specifies CAWNRGGPTNEKLFF.

The chain has TRBV6-5 and TRBJ2-7; TRBD1 might be the D (5 bases). The CDR3 extends over 13 amino acids. V was trimmed by 6 bases and J by 0 bases, leaving 9 bases between them. Germline lookup yields CDR1 MNHEY and CDR2 SVGAGI. The CDR3 is CASSRQNSYEQYF. As DNA, the CDR3 is TGTGCCAGCAGCCGACAGAACTCCTACGAGCAGTACTTC.

This clone was seen a handful of times. The chain has TRBV19 and TRBJ1-2; weak D call: TRBD1 (6 bases). Per germline, CDR1 LNHDA and CDR2 SQIVND (reference sequence). With 5 bases removed from V and 5 bases from J, the gap between germline ends came to 9 bases. There are 12 residues in the CDR3. The CDR3 DNA sequence: TGTGCCAGTAGTCCTCAGGGGTATGGCTACACCTTC. Translating gives CASSPQGYGYTF.

CDR3 nucleotides: TGTGCCAGCAGCTGGACTAGCTCCACCGGGGAGCTGTTTTTT. Residues: CASSWTSSTGELFF. This chain links TRBV7-8 with TRBJ2-2; 8 bases fit TRBD2. Germline V gene sequence: CDR1 SGHVS, CDR2 FQNEAQ. The CDR3 loop spans 14 amino acids. V was clipped by 4 bases and J by 4 bases; unmatched bases: 2. The variable domain in full, completed from reference TRBV7-8 and TRBJ2-2, reads GAGVSQSPRYKVAKRGQDVALRCDPISGHVSLFWYQQALGQGPEFLTYFQNEAQLDKSGLPSDRFFAERPEGSVSTLKIQRTQQEDSAVYLCASSWTSSTGELFFGEGSRLTVL.

The chain employs TRBV5-1 and TRBJ2-7, with 7 bases identical to TRBD1. Germline lookup yields CDR1 SGHRS and CDR2 YFSETQ. This CDR3 region has 15 residues. The ends lost 0 bases at V and 9 bases at J; junction bases unmatched: 12. The CDR3 region has the DNA TGCGCCAGCAGCTTGGGGACATCTCTGAGACAGGGGCAGTACTTC. Its protein product is CASSLGTSLRQGQYF. Based on the CDR3 plus reference TRBV5-1 and TRBJ2-7, the full variable domain is KAGVTQTPRYLIKTRGQQVTLSCSPISGHRSVSWYQQTPGQGLQFLFEYFSETQRNKGNFPGRFSGRQFSNSRSEMNVSTLELGDSALYLCASSLGTSLRQGQYFGPGTRLTVT.

The V gene is TRBV19, the J gene TRBJ1-3, with a tentative D call TRBD1 (6 bases). This CDR3 comprises 13 residues. Trimming stripped 6 bases from V and 4 bases from J, with 10 bases between. The V gene's germline CDR1 is LNHDA and CDR2 SQIVND (reference sequence). In DNA, the CDR3 is TGTGCCAGTAGCCCCGGACAGGGAAACACCATATATTTT. Translation gives CASSPGQGNTIYF.

The rearrangement joins TRBV11-2 to TRBJ1-1, with 8 nucleotides matching TRBD1. J was trimmed by 0 bases and V by 4 bases; bases with no gene match: 16. Germline V gene lookup returns CDR1 SGHAT and CDR2 FQNNGV. CDR3 length: 19 amino acids. The CDR3 protein is CASSWTTGGGQAMNTEAFF. CDR3 sequence (DNA): TGTGCCAGCAGCTGGACAACGGGGGGGGGACAGGCTATGAACACTGAAGCTTTCTTT.

The chain combines TRBV6-1 with TRBJ2-1; 7 nucleotides line up with TRBD2. After removal of 0 bases from V and 2 bases from J, the junction contained 4 bases not matched to a gene. This CDR3 is 16 amino acids long. Germline lookup yields CDR1 MNHNS and CDR2 SASEGT. The CDR3 bases are TGTGCCAGCAGTGAAGCGGGGGGGTTCCCCTACAATGAGCAGTTCTTC. Its protein is CASSEAGGFPYNEQFF.

This clone was observed a handful of times. The chain employs TRBV2 and TRBJ2-1; 7 bases are a match to TRBD1. CDR1 is SNHLY and CDR2 is FYNNEI in the germline V gene. CDR3 length equals 12 residues. The J segment lost 7 bases and the V segment lost 7 bases, leaving 4 bases of the junction unmatched. CDR3 nucleotide sequence: TGTGCCAGCATCCAGGGGGTGAATGAGCAGTTCTTC. This sequence encodes CASIQGVNEQFF.

This rearrangement joins TRBV19 to TRBJ2-7, with D unclear. Germline V CDR1 and CDR2: LNHDA, SQIVND (reference sequence). The germline V and J ends were trimmed by 8 bases and 12 bases, with 20 bases remaining between them. The CDR3 consists of 12 residues. CDR3 DNA: TGTGCCAGTTCCCCAGACACCGCGGCCCGGTACTTC. Translation gives CASSPDTAARYF.

V is TRBV7-9 and J is TRBJ2-7, with TRBD1 identical over 10 bases. J gave up 12 bases and V 1 base, and 9 bases lay outside the gene matches. The CDR3 is 14 amino acids. The germline CDR1 and CDR2 sequences are SEHNR and FQNEAQ (reference sequence). The CDR3 spells CASSLGDRGPPSYF. Written as DNA, the CDR3 is TGTGCCAGCAGCTTAGGGGACAGGGGCCCACCTTCGTACTTC.

This chain uses TRBV6-6 with TRBJ2-3, with 9 nucleotides matching TRBD2. The germline V gene encodes CDR1 MNHNY and CDR2 SVGAGI (reference sequence). V gave up 2 bases and J gave up 1 base; unmatched junction bases: 4. The CDR3 runs to 16 residues. The CDR3 spells CASSYAIAGGTDTQYF. Here the CDR3 DNA reads TGTGCCAGCAGTTACGCCATAGCGGGGGGCACAGATACGCAGTATTTT.